One T cell receptor beta chain is described in this entry. Clones were read by immunoSEQ multiplex PCR, and TCRdb kept only the in-frame ones, dropping some. The repertoire consists of about 240,000 clones, with about 81% occurring once and the leading ten covering approximately 13%. Germline V gene sequence: CDR1 MNHEY, CDR2 SMNVEV (reference sequence). V gave up 2 bases and J gave up 11 bases, with 18 bases separating them. The CDR3 has 14 residues. The data are from a study of blood T cell repertoires in COVID-19. About the study: In each case, the material was cDNA or gDNA derived from T cells, B-cell-depleted T cells, or PBMCs.

The chain employs TRBV27 and TRBJ1-1; weak D call: TRBD1 (5 bases). The sequencing sample was made of peripheral blood. The TCR was taken from a woman aged 60-75 years with active or convalescent COVID-19. CDR3 loop: CASSLVRGEWPAFF. DNA of the CDR3: TGTGCCAGCAGTTTAGTCCGGGGGGAGTGGCCGGCTTTCTTT.